What follows are 29 T cell receptor beta chains derived from one specimen sequenced in a study of cytomegalovirus exposure and HLA in healthy donors. PCR primers comprised 60 Vbeta and 13 Jbeta primers. Some clones are missing from TCRdb's copy, which holds only in-frame ones; the method was immunoSEQ multiplex PCR. The data contain fewer than 200,000 clones, roughly 87% of them singletons. Sequencing used PBMCs. Receptors originate from a girl under three years old in good health and CMV-seronegative.

The chain carries TRBV27 and TRBJ2-3; D gene unclear. CDR3 length equals 11 residues. Germline CDR1 MNHEY, CDR2 SMNVEV (reference sequence). Trimming removed 6 bases at V and 4 bases at J, with 5 bases between. The CDR3 nucleotides are TGTGCCAGCAGGGTAGCAGATACGCAGTATTTT. It specifies CASRVADTQYF.

This clone appeared once. The chain links TRBV7-6 to TRBJ2-2; 9 bases fit TRBD1. Germline V lookup: CDR1 SGHVS, CDR2 FNYEAQ. V gave up 6 bases and J gave up 0 bases; unmatched junction bases: 11. The CDR3 has 18 amino acids. CDR3 in amino acids: CASSVWGQGPTNTGELFF. The CDR3 coding sequence is TGTGCCAGCAGTGTTTGGGGACAGGGCCCCACGAACACCGGGGAGCTGTTTTTT.

As DNA, the CDR3 is TGTGCCAGCAGATTTAGCATGAACACTGAAGCTTTCTTT. Translated: CASRFSMNTEAFF. The chain recombines TRBV2 with TRBJ1-1; D is uncertain. The CDR3 covers 13 residues. V lost 6 bases to trimming and J lost 0 bases, with 8 bases between them. Germline V gives CDR1 SNHLY, CDR2 FYNNEI.

The genes are TRBV19 and TRBJ2-5; the match to TRBD1 covers 9 bases. V lost 4 bases and J lost 5; bases outside the gene matches: 8. In germline, CDR1 is LNHDA, CDR2 SQIVND (reference sequence). This CDR3 contains 15 residues. The CDR3 reads CASSKRQGEGETQYF. DNA for the CDR3: TGTGCCAGTAGTAAAAGACAGGGGGAAGGTGAGACCCAGTACTTC. The whole variable domain, filled in from reference TRBV19 and TRBJ2-5, reads DGGITQSPKYLFRKEGQNVTLSCEQNLNHDAMYWYRQDPGQGLRLIYYSQIVNDFQKGDIAEGYSVSREKKESFPLTVTSAQKNPTAFYLCASSKRQGEGETQYFGPGTRLLVL.

Comment on this clone: A junction boundary mismatches the germline segment, possibly from a read error. This CDR3 is also generated by other DNA sequences in the sample. The rearrangement uses TRBV12-5 and TRBJ2-7; 9 bases are shared with TRBD2. This CDR3 has 13 amino acids. Germline V gives CDR1 LGHNT, CDR2 FRNRAP. CDR3 amino acids: CASGPREGGEQYF. Here the CDR3 DNA reads TGCGCTAGTGGTCCGCGGGAGGGCGGCGAGCAGTACTTC.

V gene TRBV30 combines with J gene TRBJ2-1; 9 bases match TRBD2. V dropped 3 bases and J dropped 7; count of bases not matched to a gene: 13. Germline CDR1 and CDR2: GTSNPN and SVGIG (reference sequence). CDR3 length: 16 residues. CDR3 DNA sequence: TGTGCCTGGAGGAAGCAGGGCGGGAGGGCCGCGAATGAGCAGTTCTTC. Translated, it gives CAWRKQGGRAANEQFF.

A few counts support this clone. V is TRBV19 and J is TRBJ1-5, with no clear D. This CDR3 has 15 amino acids. CDR1 is LNHDA and CDR2 is SQIVND in the germline V gene (reference sequence). Trimming removed 3 bases at V and 0 bases at J, with 9 bases between. The CDR3 spells CASSIGPNSNQPQHF. The CDR3 DNA sequence: TGTGCCAGTAGTATTGGGCCTAATAGCAATCAGCCCCAGCATTTT.

Of note for this clone: Compared with germline, one end of the junction differs, possibly owing to a read error. Other DNA sequences of this sample code for an identical CDR3. The rearrangement joins TRBV7-8 to TRBJ2-7; D might be TRBD1 (6 bases). The CDR3 sequence is 13 residues long. Germline CDR1 SGHVS, CDR2 FQNEAQ. The CDR3 bases are TGCGCCAGCAGCAACGACAGGTACTACGAGCAGTACTTC. This encodes CASSNDRYYEQYF.

This chain links TRBV14 with TRBJ2-1; 14 nucleotides align to TRBD2. Germline V gene lookup returns CDR1 SGHDN and CDR2 FVKESK. V shed 5 bases, J shed 4 bases, and the junction held 4 bases outside the gene matches. There are 16 residues in the CDR3. The DNA for the CDR3 is TGTGCCAGCAGCGGGGGACTAGCGGGGGAGTACAATGAGCAGTTCTTC. This codes for CASSGGLAGEYNEQFF.

J is TRBJ1-2 and V is TRBV9, with D maybe TRBD1 (6 bases). The length of the CDR3 is 17 residues. Trimming pared 0 bases from V and 6 bases from J, leaving 21 bases between. The germline V gene encodes CDR1 SGDLS and CDR2 YYNGEE. CDR3 bases: TGTGCCAGCAGCGTAGAGATAGATATACAGGGATCCGATGGCTACACCTTC. Amino acids: CASSVEIDIQGSDGYTF.

This chain links TRBV6-1 with TRBJ2-7; 8 bases align to TRBD2. V gave up 6 bases and J gave up 2 bases; unmatched junction bases: 3. CDR1 is MNHNS, CDR2 SASEGT, per germline. The CDR3 sequence is 13 residues long. CDR3 in amino acids: CASRLADTYEQYF. The CDR3 bases are TGTGCCAGCAGACTAGCGGATACCTACGAGCAGTACTTC.

The rearrangement joins TRBV7-2 to TRBJ2-3; D is perhaps TRBD2 (6 bases). Germline V gene data show CDR1 as SGHTA and CDR2 as FQGNSA. This CDR3 has 16 residues. Between the trimmed V and J ends, which lost 5 bases and 0 bases, there was a span of 15 bases. This chain's CDR3 is CASSLTRGGSTDTQYF. CDR3 in DNA: TGTGCCAGCAGCCTTACGCGGGGCGGCAGCACAGATACGCAGTATTTT.

The chain combines TRBV7-8 with TRBJ1-5, with D tentatively TRBD1 (5 bases). This CDR3 spans 15 amino acids. The V end was cut by 1 base, the J end by 7 bases, with 14 bases between. Germline lookup yields CDR1 SGHVS and CDR2 FQNEAQ. This CDR3 is CASSLEGQNLQPQHF. Here the CDR3 DNA reads TGTGCCAGCAGCTTAGAGGGGCAGAACTTACAGCCCCAGCATTTT. Full variable domain (remainder filled in from reference TRBV7-8 and TRBJ1-5): GAGVSQSPRYKVAKRGQDVALRCDPISGHVSLFWYQQALGQGPEFLTYFQNEAQLDKSGLPSDRFFAERPEGSVSTLKIQRTQQEDSAVYLCASSLEGQNLQPQHFGDGTRLSIL.

The J gene is TRBJ2-2, the V gene TRBV29-1, with D unclear. The CDR3 is 12 residues long. Germline CDR1 SQVTM, CDR2 ANQGSEA. V lost 4 bases and J 6 bases, leaving 9 bases between the germline ends. The CDR3 is CSVGARSGELFF. CDR3 bases: TGCAGCGTTGGGGCTCGGTCCGGGGAGCTGTTTTTT.

The chain combines TRBV4-3 with TRBJ2-7; the match to TRBD2 covers 8 bases. Germline values: CDR1 LGHNA, CDR2 YSLEER. Trimming removed 0 bases from V and 0 bases from J; junction bases left unmatched: 4. CDR3 length: 16 residues. DNA for the CDR3: TGCGCCAGCAGCCAAGATAGGGGGACTAGCTCCTACGAGCAGTACTTC. This encodes CASSQDRGTSSYEQYF.

This sequence joins TRBV7-8 and TRBJ1-1, with 7 nucleotides matching TRBD1. The ends lost 3 bases at V and 6 bases at J; junction bases unmatched: 4. There are 13 residues in the CDR3. Germline V gene data show CDR1 as SGHVS and CDR2 as FQNEAQ. CDR3 loop: CASSFDRDAEAFF. As DNA, the CDR3 is TGTGCCAGCAGCTTTGACAGGGACGCTGAAGCTTTCTTT.

This clone appeared a single time. The V gene is TRBV19, the J gene TRBJ2-4; maybe TRBD1 (6 bases). This CDR3 spans 17 amino acids. CDR1 and CDR2 (germline): LNHDA, SQIVND (reference sequence). V was clipped by 4 bases and J by 6 bases, with 22 bases between them. Here the CDR3 reads CASSTEGGWQGLNIQYF. CDR3 nucleotides: TGTGCCAGTAGTACAGAGGGTGGTTGGCAGGGGCTAAACATTCAGTACTTC.

The J gene is TRBJ2-1, the V gene TRBV7-9; a weak D match, TRBD2 (5 bases). There are 14 residues in the CDR3. Germline V CDR1 and CDR2: SEHNR, FQNEAQ (reference sequence). With 5 bases removed from V and 9 bases from J, the gap between germline ends came to 17 bases. The CDR3 nucleotides are TGTGCCAGCAGCGTAGGTTTCGAGGGATCTGAGCAGTTCTTC. It yields the protein CASSVGFEGSEQFF.

V is TRBV27 and J is TRBJ1-1, with 7 bases matching TRBD1. V was clipped by 0 bases and J by 8 bases; unmatched bases: 12. Per the germline V gene, CDR1 is MNHEY and CDR2 is SMNVEV (reference sequence). This CDR3 is built from 16 residues. CDR3 residues: CASSLSAGTARAEAFF. As DNA, the CDR3 is TGTGCCAGCAGTTTATCGGCCGGGACAGCGAGAGCGGAAGCTTTCTTT.

On this clone itself: The junction and the germline gene differ at one end; a read error may be behind it. The chain carries TRBV4-1 and TRBJ1-1; no reliable D call. Germline CDR1 and CDR2: MGHRA and YSYEKL. The CDR3 is made up of 16 amino acids. This chain's CDR3 is CTSSQLPRGLNTEAFF. The CDR3 DNA follows: TGCACCAGCAGCCAACTGCCCCGAGGCCTGAACACTGAAGCTTTCTTT.

The chain combines TRBV27 with TRBJ2-1; tentatively, D is TRBD1 (5 bases). The CDR3 runs 17 residues. From germline, CDR1 is MNHEY and CDR2 SMNVEV (reference sequence). V lost 1 base, J lost 0 bases, and 13 bases lay in between. This CDR3 reads CASSLLPTAPSYNEQFF. The DNA of the CDR3 is TGTGCCAGCAGTTTATTGCCGACAGCTCCCTCCTACAATGAGCAGTTCTTC.

CDR3 region: CASSQHSGEQYF. Written as DNA, the CDR3 is TGCGCCAGCAGCCAACACAGTGGGGAGCAGTACTTC. The gene calls are TRBV4-1 and TRBJ2-7; the D is unclear. The CDR3 has 12 amino acids. Germline CDR1 MGHRA, CDR2 YSYEKL. Trimming removed 2 bases from V and 7 bases from J, with 9 bases in between.

The genes are TRBV19 and TRBJ1-1; no firm D call. The CDR3 length is 16 residues. Germline V CDR1 and CDR2: LNHDA, SQIVND (reference sequence). V gave up 3 bases and J gave up 1 base, with 15 bases separating them. CDR3 region: CASSMPNRTPNTEAFF. CDR3 nucleotides: TGTGCCAGTAGTATGCCAAACCGGACTCCGAACACTGAAGCTTTCTTT.

The CDR3 region has the DNA TGTGCCAGCAGCTTATCGGGGGCAACTAATGAAAAACTGTTTTTT. Translated: CASSLSGATNEKLFF. This chain connects TRBV5-6 to TRBJ1-4; D is perhaps TRBD1 (5 bases). The V end lost 2 bases, the J end lost 0 bases, and 8 bases lay between the germline ends. This CDR3 has 15 amino acids. CDR1 and CDR2 (germline): SGHDT, YYEEEE.

This clone was seen once. This sequence joins TRBV6-5 and TRBJ1-4; perhaps TRBD1 as D (6 bases). The V end was cut by 4 bases, the J end by 4 bases, with 7 bases between. From germline, CDR1 is MNHEY and CDR2 SVGAGI. The CDR3 is 13 residues long. The CDR3 DNA reads as TGTGCCAGCAGTTCGGACAGTAATGAAAAACTGTTTTTT. Translating gives CASSSDSNEKLFF.

The chain uses TRBV19 and TRBJ1-1, with 11 bases lining up with TRBD1. V dropped 6 bases and J dropped 3; count of bases not matched to a gene: 6. Germline CDR1 is LNHDA and CDR2 is SQIVND (reference sequence). The CDR3 runs 15 residues. The CDR3 sequence is CASRRTGGDYTEAFF. The DNA for the CDR3 is TGTGCCAGTAGGCGGACAGGGGGCGATTACACTGAAGCTTTCTTT.

V gene TRBV10-1 combines with J gene TRBJ2-5; 7 bases line up with TRBD1. The V and J ends lost 2 bases and 4 bases, in that order; junction bases with no gene match: 7. The CDR3 runs to 15 residues. From germline, CDR1 is WNHNN and CDR2 SYGVQD (reference sequence). CDR3 coding DNA: TGCGCCAGCAGTGAGGACAGGGTGGGAGCAGAGACCCAGTACTTC. This sequence encodes CASSEDRVGAETQYF.

The chain links TRBV5-1 to TRBJ2-3; the match to TRBD2 covers 8 bases. The CDR3 contains 19 residues. V was clipped by 1 base and J by 7 bases; unmatched bases: 20. From germline, CDR1 is SGHRS and CDR2 YFSETQ. As DNA, the CDR3 is TGCGCCAGCAGCTTGAACGGAAGGTCACCCGGGGGGGCAAAGAATACGCAGTATTTT. This encodes CASSLNGRSPGGAKNTQYF.

The V gene is TRBV7-9, the J gene TRBJ1-2; no definite D call. The CDR3 loop spans 14 amino acids. CDR1 and CDR2 (germline): SEHNR, FQNEAQ (reference sequence). V was trimmed by 2 bases and J by 3 bases, leaving 10 bases between them. The CDR3, as DNA: TGTGCCAGCAGCTTACTCCCCACGGACTATGGCTACACCTTC. It specifies CASSLLPTDYGYTF.